The entry that follows covers one TCR beta chain sequence. Its cognate antigen is unknown. This sample is part of a study of T-cell memory formation after mild COVID-19. Notes on the study in general: Later expanders leaned toward CD4+, whereas clones contracting from day 15 to 85 were balanced CD4/CD8. Mainly CM and EM harbored the contracting CD4+ clones; mainly EMRA harbored the CD8+ ones. Some SARS-CoV-2-responding clones were already detected in memory before infection. Researchers could not confirm that second-wave clones peaking on day 37 targeted SARS-CoV-2.

TCRdb passed the 5' RACE reads through MiXCR, listing each CDR3 protein once. The table shows about half a million distinct CDR3 sequences, with roughly 18% occurring only once. This sequence was found in an adult woman who had mild COVID-19 (a few samples of this study predate the infection). Cell type and time point are not known. Material: PBMCs or a T cell subset sorted from them (not recorded which).

CDR3: CASSPGLLNTDTQYF. The CDR3 region has the DNA TGTGCCAGCAGCCCCGGGTTGTTAAACACAGATACGCAGTATTTT. The chain recombines TRBV7-9 with TRBJ2-3; no firm D call. Germline V lookup: CDR1 SEHNR, CDR2 FQNEAQ (reference sequence). Trimming stripped 5 bases from V and 2 bases from J, with 14 bases between. The CDR3 extends over 15 amino acids.